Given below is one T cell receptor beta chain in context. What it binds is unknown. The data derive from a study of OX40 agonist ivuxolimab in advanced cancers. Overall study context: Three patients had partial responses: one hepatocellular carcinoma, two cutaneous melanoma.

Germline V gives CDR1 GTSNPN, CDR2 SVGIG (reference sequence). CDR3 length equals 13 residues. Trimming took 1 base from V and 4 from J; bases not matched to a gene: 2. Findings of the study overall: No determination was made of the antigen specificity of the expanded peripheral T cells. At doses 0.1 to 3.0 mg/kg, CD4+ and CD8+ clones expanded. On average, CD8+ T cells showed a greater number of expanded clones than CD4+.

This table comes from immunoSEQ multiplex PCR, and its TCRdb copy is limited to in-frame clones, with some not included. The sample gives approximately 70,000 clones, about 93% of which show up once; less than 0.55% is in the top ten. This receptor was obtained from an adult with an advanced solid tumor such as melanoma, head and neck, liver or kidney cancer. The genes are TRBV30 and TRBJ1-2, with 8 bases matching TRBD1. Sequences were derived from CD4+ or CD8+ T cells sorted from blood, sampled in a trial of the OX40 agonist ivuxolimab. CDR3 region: CAWSAGGPYGYTF. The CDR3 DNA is TGTGCCTGGAGTGCAGGGGGCCCCTATGGCTACACCTTC. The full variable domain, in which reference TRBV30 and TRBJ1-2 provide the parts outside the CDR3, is SQTIHQWPATLVQPVGSPLSLECTVEGTSNPNLYWYRQAAGRGLQLLFYSVGIGQISSEVPQNLSASRPQDRQFILSSKKLLLSDSGFYLCAWSAGGPYGYTFGSGTRLTVV.